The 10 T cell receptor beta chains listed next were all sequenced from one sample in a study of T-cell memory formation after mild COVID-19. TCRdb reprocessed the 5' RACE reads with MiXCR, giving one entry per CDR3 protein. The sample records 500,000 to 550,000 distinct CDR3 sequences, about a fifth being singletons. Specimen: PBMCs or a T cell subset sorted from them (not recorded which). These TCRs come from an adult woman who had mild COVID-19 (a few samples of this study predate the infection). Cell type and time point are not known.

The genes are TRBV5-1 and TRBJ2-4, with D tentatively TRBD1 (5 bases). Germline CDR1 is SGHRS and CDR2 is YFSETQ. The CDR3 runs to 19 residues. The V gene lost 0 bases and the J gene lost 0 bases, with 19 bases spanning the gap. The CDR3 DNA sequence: TGCGCCAGCAGCTTGGCCCAACACACGACAGATAAAGCCAAAAACATTCAGTACTTC. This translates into CASSLAQHTTDKAKNIQYF.

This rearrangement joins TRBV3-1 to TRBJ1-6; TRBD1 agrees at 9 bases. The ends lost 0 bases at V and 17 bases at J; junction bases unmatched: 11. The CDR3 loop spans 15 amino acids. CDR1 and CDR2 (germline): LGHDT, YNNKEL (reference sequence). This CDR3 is CASSQDFRQGVPVHF. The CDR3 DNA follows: TGTGCCAGCAGCCAAGACTTTAGACAGGGGGTGCCCGTCCACTTT.

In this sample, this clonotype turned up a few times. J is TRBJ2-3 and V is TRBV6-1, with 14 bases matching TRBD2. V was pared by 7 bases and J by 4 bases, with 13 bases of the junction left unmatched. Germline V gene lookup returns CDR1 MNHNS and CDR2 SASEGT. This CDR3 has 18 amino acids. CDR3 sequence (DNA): TGTGCCAGCAAGTATTCCGGGACTAGCGGGAGAGGTGCAGATACGCAGTATTTT. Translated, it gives CASKYSGTSGRGADTQYF.

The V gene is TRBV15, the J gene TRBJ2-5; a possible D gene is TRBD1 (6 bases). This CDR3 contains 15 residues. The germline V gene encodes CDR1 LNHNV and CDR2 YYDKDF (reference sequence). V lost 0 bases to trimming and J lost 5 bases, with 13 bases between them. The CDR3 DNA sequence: TGTGCCACCAGCAGAGACAGGGGATCTAGGGAGACCCAGTACTTC. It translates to CATSRDRGSRETQYF.

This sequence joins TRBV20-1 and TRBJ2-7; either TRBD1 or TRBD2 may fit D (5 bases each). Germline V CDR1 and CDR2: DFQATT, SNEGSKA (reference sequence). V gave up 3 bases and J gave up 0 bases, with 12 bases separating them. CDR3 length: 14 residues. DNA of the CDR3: TGCAGTGCTAGCATAGGGGCGGGCTCCTACGAGCAGTACTTC. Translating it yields CSASIGAGSYEQYF.

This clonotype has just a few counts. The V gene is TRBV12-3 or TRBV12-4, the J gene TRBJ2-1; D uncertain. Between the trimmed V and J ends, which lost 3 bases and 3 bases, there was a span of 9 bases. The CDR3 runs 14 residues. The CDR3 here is CASSLTRNYNEQFF. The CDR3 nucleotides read TGTGCCAGCAGTTTGACTCGAAACTACAATGAGCAGTTCTTC.

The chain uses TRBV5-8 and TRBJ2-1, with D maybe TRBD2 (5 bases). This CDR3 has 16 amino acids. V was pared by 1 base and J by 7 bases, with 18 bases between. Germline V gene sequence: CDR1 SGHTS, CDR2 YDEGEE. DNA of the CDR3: TGTGCCAGCAGCTTGACGTCTAGCCCCCTGGAGAATGAGCAGTTCTTC. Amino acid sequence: CASSLTSSPLENEQFF.

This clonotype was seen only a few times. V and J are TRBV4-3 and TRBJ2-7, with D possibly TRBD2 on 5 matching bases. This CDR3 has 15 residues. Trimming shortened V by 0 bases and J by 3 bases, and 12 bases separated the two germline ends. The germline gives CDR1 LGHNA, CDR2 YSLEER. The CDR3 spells CASSQDVGENYEQYF. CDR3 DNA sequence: TGCGCCAGCAGCCAAGATGTGGGAGAGAACTACGAGCAGTACTTC.

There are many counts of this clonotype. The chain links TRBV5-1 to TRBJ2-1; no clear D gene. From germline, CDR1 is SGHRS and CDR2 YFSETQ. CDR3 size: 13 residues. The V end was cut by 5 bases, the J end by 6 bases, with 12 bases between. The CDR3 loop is CASRPLPLNEQFF. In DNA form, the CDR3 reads TGCGCCAGCAGACCACTGCCCCTCAATGAGCAGTTCTTC.

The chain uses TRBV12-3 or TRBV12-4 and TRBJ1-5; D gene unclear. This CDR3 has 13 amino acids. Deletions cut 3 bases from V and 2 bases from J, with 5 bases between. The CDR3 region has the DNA TGTGCCAGCAGTTTGAACGGCAATCAGCCCCAGCATTTT. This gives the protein CASSLNGNQPQHF.